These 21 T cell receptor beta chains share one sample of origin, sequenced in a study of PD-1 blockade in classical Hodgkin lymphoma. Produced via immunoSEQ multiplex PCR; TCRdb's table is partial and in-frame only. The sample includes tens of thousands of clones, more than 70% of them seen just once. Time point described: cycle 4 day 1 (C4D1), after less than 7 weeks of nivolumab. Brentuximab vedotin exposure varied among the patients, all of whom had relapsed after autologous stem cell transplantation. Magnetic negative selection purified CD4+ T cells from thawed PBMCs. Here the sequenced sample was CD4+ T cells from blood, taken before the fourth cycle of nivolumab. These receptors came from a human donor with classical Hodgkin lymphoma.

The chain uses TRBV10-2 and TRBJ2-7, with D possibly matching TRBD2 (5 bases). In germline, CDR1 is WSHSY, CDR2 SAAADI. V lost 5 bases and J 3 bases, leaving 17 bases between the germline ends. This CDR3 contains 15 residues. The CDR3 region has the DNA TGCGCCAGCAGTAAACTAGAAAGTTTCCTCTACGAGCAGTACTTC. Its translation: CASSKLESFLYEQYF.

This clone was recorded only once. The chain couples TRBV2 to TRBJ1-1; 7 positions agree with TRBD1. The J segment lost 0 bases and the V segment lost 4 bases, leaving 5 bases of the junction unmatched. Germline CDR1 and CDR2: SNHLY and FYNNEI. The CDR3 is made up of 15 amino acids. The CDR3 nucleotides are TGTGCCAGCAGTGCGCTTGGGACAGTGAACACTGAAGCTTTCTTT. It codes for CASSALGTVNTEAFF.

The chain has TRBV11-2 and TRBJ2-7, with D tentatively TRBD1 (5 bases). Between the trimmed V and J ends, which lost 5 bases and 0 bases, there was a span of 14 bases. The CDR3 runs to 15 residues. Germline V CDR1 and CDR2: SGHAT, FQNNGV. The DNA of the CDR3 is TGTGCCAGCAGCCTCTCGGACGGACACTCCTACGAGCAGTACTTC. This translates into CASSLSDGHSYEQYF.

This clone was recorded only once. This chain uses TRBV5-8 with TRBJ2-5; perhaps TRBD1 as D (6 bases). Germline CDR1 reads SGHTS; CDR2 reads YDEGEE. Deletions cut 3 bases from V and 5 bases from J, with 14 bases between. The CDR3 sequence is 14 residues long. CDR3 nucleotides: TGTGCCAGCAGCTCAGGGGTTAGTTGGGAGACCCAGTACTTC. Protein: CASSSGVSWETQYF.

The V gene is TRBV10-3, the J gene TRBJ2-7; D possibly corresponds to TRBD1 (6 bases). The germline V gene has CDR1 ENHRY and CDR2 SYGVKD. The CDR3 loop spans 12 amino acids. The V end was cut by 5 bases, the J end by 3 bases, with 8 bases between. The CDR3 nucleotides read TGTGCCATCAGTCAGGACAGCTACGAGCAGTACTTC. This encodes CAISQDSYEQYF.

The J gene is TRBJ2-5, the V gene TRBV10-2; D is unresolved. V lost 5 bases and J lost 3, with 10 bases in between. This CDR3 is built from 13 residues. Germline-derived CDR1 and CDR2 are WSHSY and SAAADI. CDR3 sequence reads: CASSLPPKETQYF. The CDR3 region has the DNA TGCGCCAGCAGTTTGCCCCCAAAAGAGACCCAGTACTTC.

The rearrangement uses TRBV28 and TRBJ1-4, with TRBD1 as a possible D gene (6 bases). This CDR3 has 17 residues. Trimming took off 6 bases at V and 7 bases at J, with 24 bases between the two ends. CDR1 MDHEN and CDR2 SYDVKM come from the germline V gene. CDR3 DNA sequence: TGTGCCAGCAGACAAGGGGGGAGGCCCGGGTCGTTTGAAAAACTGTTTTTT. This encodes CASRQGGRPGSFEKLFF.

The CDR3 DNA is TGTGCCTGGAGTGTAAATCGGGGGGCCGAAGAGACCCAGTACTTC. It is translated as CAWSVNRGAEETQYF. V is TRBV30 and J is TRBJ2-5; D may be TRBD2 (7 bases). Trimming removed 0 bases at V and 3 bases at J, with 14 bases between. Germline V gives CDR1 GTSNPN, CDR2 SVGIG (reference sequence). The length of the CDR3 is 15 residues.

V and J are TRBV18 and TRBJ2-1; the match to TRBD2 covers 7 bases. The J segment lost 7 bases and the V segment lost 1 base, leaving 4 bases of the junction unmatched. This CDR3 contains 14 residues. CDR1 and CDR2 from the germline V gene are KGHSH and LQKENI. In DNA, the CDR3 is TGTGCCAGCTCACCACACCGGGGGGTGAATGAGCAGTTCTTC. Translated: CASSPHRGVNEQFF.

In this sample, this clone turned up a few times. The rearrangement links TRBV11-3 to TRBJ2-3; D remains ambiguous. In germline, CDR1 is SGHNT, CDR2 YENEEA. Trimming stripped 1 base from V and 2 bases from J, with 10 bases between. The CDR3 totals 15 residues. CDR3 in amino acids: CASSLGGISTDTQYF. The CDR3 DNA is TGTGCCAGCAGCTTAGGAGGAATTTCCACAGATACGCAGTATTTT.

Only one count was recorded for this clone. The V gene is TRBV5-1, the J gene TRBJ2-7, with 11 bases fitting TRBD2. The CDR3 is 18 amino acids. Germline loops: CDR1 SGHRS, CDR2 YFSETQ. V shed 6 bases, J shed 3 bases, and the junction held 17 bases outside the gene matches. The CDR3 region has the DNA TGCGCCAGCAAGCTTGGGGGCACTGCAGGGACTAGCGGCTACGAGCAGTACTTC. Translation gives CASKLGGTAGTSGYEQYF.

CDR3 in amino acids: CASSSGRGTLADTQYF. The CDR3 DNA follows: TGCGCCAGCAGCTCCGGGCGGGGTACTCTTGCAGATACGCAGTATTTT. V usage is TRBV5-1 and J usage is TRBJ2-3; tentative D call: TRBD2 (6 bases). CDR1 is SGHRS, CDR2 YFSETQ, per germline. The germline V and J ends were trimmed by 3 bases and 4 bases, with 18 bases remaining between them. The CDR3 has 16 residues.

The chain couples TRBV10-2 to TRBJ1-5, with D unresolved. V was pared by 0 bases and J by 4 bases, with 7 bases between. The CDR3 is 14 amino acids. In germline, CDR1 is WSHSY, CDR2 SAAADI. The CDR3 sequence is CASSESTVNQPQHF. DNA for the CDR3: TGCGCCAGCAGTGAGTCGACTGTGAATCAGCCCCAGCATTTT.

DNA for the CDR3: TGCGCCAGCCGCGAGGGGGGGCCAGCCTACGAGCAGTACTTC. Translated, it gives CASREGGPAYEQYF. The V and J genes are TRBV5-1 and TRBJ2-7, with D tentatively TRBD2 (7 bases). Trimming removed 7 bases from V and 2 bases from J, with 16 bases in between. The CDR3 contains 14 residues. CDR1 is SGHRS, CDR2 YFSETQ, per germline. Full variable domain (outside the CDR3, taken from reference TRBV5-1 and TRBJ2-7): KAGVTQTPRYLIKTRGQQVTLSCSPISGHRSVSWYQQTPGQGLQFLFEYFSETQRNKGNFPGRFSGRQFSNSRSEMNVSTLELGDSALYLCASREGGPAYEQYFGPGTRLTVT.

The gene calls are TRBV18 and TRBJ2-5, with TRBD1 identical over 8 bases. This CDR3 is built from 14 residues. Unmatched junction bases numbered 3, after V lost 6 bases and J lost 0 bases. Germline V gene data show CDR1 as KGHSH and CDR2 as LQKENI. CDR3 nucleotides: TGTGCCAGCTCTCCGACAGGGGACCAAGAGACCCAGTACTTC. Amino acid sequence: CASSPTGDQETQYF.

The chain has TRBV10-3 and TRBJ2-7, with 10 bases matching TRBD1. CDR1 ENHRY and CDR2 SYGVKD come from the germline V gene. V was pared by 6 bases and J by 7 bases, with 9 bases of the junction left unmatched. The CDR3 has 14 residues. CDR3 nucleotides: TGTGCCATCAGGGACCAGACAGGGGGCCGGGAGCAGTACTTC. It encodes CAIRDQTGGREQYF.

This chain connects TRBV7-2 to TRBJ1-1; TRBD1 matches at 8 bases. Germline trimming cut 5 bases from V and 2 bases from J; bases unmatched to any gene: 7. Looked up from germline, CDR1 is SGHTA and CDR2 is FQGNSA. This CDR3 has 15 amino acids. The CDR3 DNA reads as TGTGCCAGCAGCCTAGGGGACAGGCCAAACACTGAAGCTTTCTTT. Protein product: CASSLGDRPNTEAFF.

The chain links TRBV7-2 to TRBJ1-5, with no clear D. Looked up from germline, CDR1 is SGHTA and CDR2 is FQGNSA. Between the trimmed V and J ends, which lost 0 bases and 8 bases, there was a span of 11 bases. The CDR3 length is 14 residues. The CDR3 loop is CASSLASLREPQHF. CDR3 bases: TGTGCCAGCAGCTTAGCGTCGCTTCGGGAGCCCCAGCATTTT.

The CDR3 here is CASLPGTGGKTEAFF. The CDR3, as DNA: TGTGCCAGCTTGCCGGGGACCGGCGGTAAAACTGAAGCTTTCTTT. The chain recombines TRBV27 with TRBJ1-1, with TRBD1 as a possible D gene (5 bases). Germline lookup yields CDR1 MNHEY and CDR2 SMNVEV (reference sequence). The V end was cut by 8 bases, the J end by 5 bases, with 21 bases between. The CDR3 is made up of 15 amino acids.

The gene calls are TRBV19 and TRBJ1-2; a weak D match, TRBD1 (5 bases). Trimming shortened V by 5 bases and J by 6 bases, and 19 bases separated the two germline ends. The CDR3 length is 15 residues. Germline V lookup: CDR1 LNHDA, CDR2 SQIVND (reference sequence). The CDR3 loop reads CASSLSPGPENGYTF. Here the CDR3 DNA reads TGTGCCAGTAGTTTATCACCGGGACCGGAAAATGGCTACACCTTC.

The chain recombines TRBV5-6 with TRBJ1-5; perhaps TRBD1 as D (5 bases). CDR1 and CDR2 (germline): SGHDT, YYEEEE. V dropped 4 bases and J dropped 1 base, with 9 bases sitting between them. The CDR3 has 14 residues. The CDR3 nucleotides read TGTGCCAGCAGCCCAGGGTTGAGCAATCAGCCCCAGCATTTT. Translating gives CASSPGLSNQPQHF.